These 9 T cell receptor beta chains were sequenced from one sample in a study of blood T cell repertoires in COVID-19. TCRdb keeps only in-frame clones here, not all; method: immunoSEQ multiplex PCR. The profile covers around 200,000 clones, with around 83% appearing a single time and 2.5% to 3.5% taken by the ten largest. The sequencing input was peripheral blood. The receptor set was obtained from a man aged 45-65 years with active or convalescent COVID-19.

This clone was recorded once. V and J are TRBV19 and TRBJ2-2; 7 bases map to TRBD1. Germline assignment: CDR1 LNHDA and CDR2 SQIVND (reference sequence). The CDR3 contains 16 residues. The junction had 4 bases not matched to a gene; V was cut back by 3 bases and J by 0 bases. DNA of the CDR3: TGTGCCAGTAGTATCCTGGGACAGACGAACACCGGGGAGCTGTTTTTT. Its translation: CASSILGQTNTGELFF.

The chain joins TRBV5-1 to TRBJ1-2; 7 bases align to TRBD1. This CDR3 contains 16 residues. V shed 0 bases and J 5 bases; nucleotides not matched to a gene: 10. Germline V gene lookup returns CDR1 SGHRS and CDR2 YFSETQ. The CDR3 coding sequence is TGCGCCAGCAGCTTGGCCGTTCGACAGGGAGGATATGGCTACACCTTC. Its protein product is CASSLAVRQGGYGYTF.

V usage is TRBV3-1 (or the pseudogene TRBV3-2) and J usage is TRBJ1-1; D is uncertain. V lost 1 base and J lost 4, with 4 bases in between. CDR3 size: 12 residues. Germline loops: CDR1 LGHDT, CDR2 YNNKEL (reference sequence). This chain's CDR3 is CASSQVSTEAFF. The CDR3 bases are TGTGCCAGCAGCCAAGTGAGCACTGAAGCTTTCTTT.

The rearrangement uses TRBV14 and TRBJ2-7; D might be TRBD1 (5 bases). Germline loops: CDR1 SGHDN, CDR2 FVKESK. This CDR3 is built from 16 residues. V dropped 1 base and J dropped 4 bases, with 17 bases sitting between them. CDR3 nucleotides: TGTGCCAGCAGCCAAGTAAGGGGCAGATCCGCGTACGAGCAGTACTTC. Translating it yields CASSQVRGRSAYEQYF.

The sample holds a few counts of this clone. The rearrangement joins TRBV9 to TRBJ2-5; 7 positions match TRBD1. The trim removed 4 bases at V and 3 bases at J, leaving 9 bases unmatched. Per germline, CDR1 SGDLS and CDR2 YYNGEE. CDR3 length: 15 amino acids. CDR3 coding DNA: TGTGCCAGCAGCCTCCGGACAGGAAGGAAAGAGACCCAGTACTTC. The encoded protein is CASSLRTGRKETQYF.

The CDR3: CASSRFPGKGNTIYF. For the CDR3, the DNA is TGTGCCAGCAGTCGATTCCCGGGGAAGGGAAACACCATATATTTT. The chain links TRBV27 to TRBJ1-3, with D hard to call. The length of the CDR3 is 15 residues. Germline CDR1 and CDR2: MNHEY and SMNVEV (reference sequence). V lost 5 bases and J lost 4, with 15 bases in between.

The genes are TRBV29-1 and TRBJ1-2; 8 positions match TRBD1. This CDR3 region has 13 residues. V was clipped by 6 bases and J by 6 bases; unmatched bases: 9. Germline CDR1 is SQVTM and CDR2 is ANQGSEA. For the CDR3, the DNA is TGCAGCGTAGGACAGGGAAAGATCAATGGCTACACCTTC. Residues: CSVGQGKINGYTF. The whole variable domain, remainder taken from reference TRBV29-1 and TRBJ1-2, is SAVISQKPSRDICQRGTSLTIQCQVDSQVTMMFWYRQQPGQSLTLIATANQGSEATYESGFVIDKFPISRPNLTFSTLTVSNMSPEDSSIYLCSVGQGKINGYTFGSGTRLTVV.

The CDR3 loop reads CASRTENYGYTF. CDR3 DNA sequence: TGTGCCAGCAGGACGGAGAACTATGGCTACACCTTC. This sequence joins TRBV2 and TRBJ1-2; unclear D gene. The CDR3 has 12 amino acids. The ends were cut back, 6 bases at V and 2 bases at J, with 7 bases in the middle. Germline CDR1 is SNHLY and CDR2 is FYNNEI. The complete variable domain, with remaining parts taken from reference TRBV2 and TRBJ1-2, reads EPEVTQTPSHQVTQMGQEVILRCVPISNHLYFYWYRQILGQKVEFLVSFYNNEISEKSEIFDDQFSVERPDGSNFTLKIRSTKLEDSAMYFCASRTENYGYTFGSGTRLTVV.

J is TRBJ2-2 and V is TRBV4-2, with 7 bases matching TRBD1. J lost 3 bases, V lost 2 bases, and 6 bases had no gene match. The CDR3 contains 16 residues. Germline V lookup: CDR1 LGHNA, CDR2 YNFKEQ. CDR3 sequence reads: CASSQLKGAYTGELFF. The CDR3 coding sequence is TGTGCCAGCAGCCAACTGAAGGGGGCTTACACCGGGGAGCTGTTTTTT.